These T cell receptor beta chains were read from a single sample in a study of T-cell reconstitution after alpha-beta-depleted transplantation in children. Each CDR3 protein gets one entry after TCRdb re-called the PCR reads with MiXCR. The sample yields 500,000 to 600,000 distinct CDR3 sequences, around 27% seen once. The starting material was PBMCs, obtained before TCRalphabeta/CD19-depleted stem cell transplant. The receptors were sampled from a boy in the first two years of life with Wiskott-Aldrich syndrome, due to receive a stem cell transplant. Each CDR3 is given without its conserved first and last residue. A clone size is listed for some rows: how often the clone was seen (once, few, many), or a class if it is expanded.

>few|TRBJ2-5|TRBV19
ASSIRGSYTETQY
>-|TRBJ1-4|TRBV6-6
ASSPGAVLRLF
>few|TRBJ1-1|TRBV10-3
AISESRRGLGTEAF
>-|TRBJ2-2|TRBV5-6
ASRVSGRITGELF
>-|TRBJ1-1|TRBV7-6
ASSSGLENTEAF
>-|TRBJ2-5|TRBV7-2
ASSKFETQY
>few|TRBJ1-1|TRBV29-1
SVSTLPGTENTEAF
>-|TRBJ2-5|TRBV12-3/TRBV12-4
ASSLSTSGTETQY
>few|TRBJ1-5|TRBV19
ASSRTGAYSNQPQH
>-|TRBJ2-7|TRBV5-1
ASSGRDSDYEQY
>-|TRBJ2-2|TRBV20-1
SARAWGVDTGELF
>few|TRBJ1-2|TRBV6-5
ASSYSGTVYGYT
>-|TRBJ1-1|TRBV7-9
ASSLGDRQNTEAF
>few|TRBJ1-1|TRBV7-3
ASSFSGATEAF
>-|TRBJ2-7|TRBV28
ASRIGTSEQY
>many|TRBJ2-1|TRBV5-1
ASSLDRAYNEQF
>few|TRBJ2-1|TRBV15
ATSWDRDEDNEQF
>few|TRBJ2-7|TRBV5-1
ASSFETGVHEQY
>-|TRBJ2-3|TRBV24-1
ATSVSGKDTQY
>-|TRBJ2-2|TRBV5-1
ASSLTDRSTGELF
>-|TRBJ1-5|TRBV20-1
SALLRDSNQPQH
>-|TRBJ2-1|TRBV3-1
ASSQVGAGRSYNEQF
>few|TRBJ2-1|TRBV5-2
ASNSDLGLAGGPRNEQF
>-|TRBJ2-7|TRBV12-3/TRBV12-4
ASGGGRAYEQY
>-|TRBJ2-7|TRBV12-3/TRBV12-4
ASRNRGTYEQY
>few|TRBJ1-1|TRBV18
ASSPGLGTEAF
>-|TRBJ1-1|TRBV6-1
ASRAPSGVAEAF
>few|TRBJ2-5|TRBV6-5
ASSHLTGGASETQY
>few|TRBJ2-7|TRBV20-1
SARDRDKTYEQY
>few|TRBJ2-1|TRBV6-5
ASSYSDLNNEQF
>-|TRBJ1-6|TRBV5-1
ASSFEGSYNSPLH
>-|TRBJ2-1|TRBV20-1
SPSWGGTGNEQF
>few|TRBJ2-3|TRBV7-9
ASSLGTISSDTQY
>-|TRBJ2-2|TRBV5-1
ASSLGGKNTGELF
>-|TRBJ1-3|TRBV12-3/TRBV12-4
ASRPNSGNTIY
>few|TRBJ1-2|TRBV5-1
ASSFSTGVYGYT
>-|TRBJ2-7|TRBV14
AIPDREYEQY